The rows below give T cell receptor beta chains drawn from one sample of a study of blood T cell repertoires in COVID-19. The repertoire was sequenced with immunoSEQ multiplex PCR; TCRdb's copy has only in-frame clones and lacks some. The sample holds roughly 190,000 clones; about 85% are singletons and the top ten take 20% to 25%. Sequencing input: PBMCs or T cells enriched from blood (not recorded which). The receptors shown here come from a woman between 40 and 55 years old in a cohort exposed to, infected with or recovered from COVID-19 (not recorded which). The CDR3 runs from the conserved cysteine through the conserved F or W. D genes are given only for firm matches. Only part of the rows carry a size: once, few, many, or a class if the clone is expanded.

V gene,clone size,D gene,J gene,CDR3 protein,CDR3 DNA
TRBV15,-,TRBD1,TRBJ2-1,CATSRDRQGADNEQFF,TGTGCCACCAGCAGAGATCGTCAGGGGGCAGACAATGAGCAGTTCTTC
TRBV13,-,-,TRBJ2-5,CASSLAPLGDSQYF,TGTGCCAGCAGCTTAGCCCCCCTGGGAGATTCGCAGTACTTC
TRBV6-5,-,TRBD1,TRBJ1-1,CASSRTGNMNTEAFF,TGTGCCAGCAGCCGGACAGGGAACATGAACACTGAAGCTTTCTTT
TRBV28,-,TRBD1,TRBJ1-5,CASSLKTGGLDNQPQHF,TGTGCCAGCAGTTTAAAAACAGGGGGCTTGGACAATCAGCCCCAGCATTTT
TRBV6-1,-,-,TRBJ2-7,CASSELFTGGYYEQYF,TGTGCCAGCAGTGAGTTATTTACGGGCGGGTACTACGAGCAGTACTTC
TRBV4-2,-,-,TRBJ1-3,CASSQDLGDSGNTIYF,TGTGCCAGCAGCCAAGATCTTGGAGACTCTGGAAACACCATATATTTT
TRBV27,once,-,TRBJ1-5,CASSLSPGLSQPQHF,TGTGCCAGCAGTTTATCGCCGGGGTTGAGCCAGCCCCAGCATTTT
TRBV28,once,-,TRBJ1-3,CASSLSLSGNTIYF,TGTGCCAGCAGTTTATCCCTCTCTGGAAACACCATATATTTT
TRBV5-1,-,-,TRBJ1-1,CASAFRGNTEAFF,TGCGCCAGCGCCTTCCGAGGGAACACTGAAGCTTTCTTT
TRBV6-5,-,-,TRBJ2-1,CASSYSGRGGNEQFF,TGTGCCAGCAGTTACTCGGGGAGAGGGGGCAATGAGCAGTTCTTC
TRBV5-5,once,-,TRBJ2-2,CASSLSLITENTGELFF,TGTGCCAGCAGCTTATCCCTTATTACAGAGAACACCGGGGAGCTGTTTTTT
TRBV4-1,-,-,TRBJ2-7,CASSHPDRAPGYF,TGCGCCAGCAGCCACCCGGACAGAGCGCCGGGGTACTTC
TRBV11-3,-,TRBD2,TRBJ2-1,CASSCWTSGGEMSSYNEQFF,TGTGCCAGCAGCTGTTGGACTAGCGGGGGGGAAATGAGCTCCTACAATGAGCAGTTCTTC
TRBV30,-,TRBD2,TRBJ2-1,CAWNSGRAEGEQFF,TGTGCCTGGAATAGCGGGAGGGCCGAGGGTGAGCAGTTCTTC
TRBV7-9,-,-,TRBJ1-1,CASSFGQRSNTEAFF,TGTGCCAGCAGCTTCGGACAGAGATCGAACACTGAAGCTTTCTTT
TRBV7-2,-,TRBD1,TRBJ1-2,CASNRQGINYGYTF,TGTGCCAGCAACCGACAGGGAATCAACTATGGCTACACCTTC
TRBV2,-,-,TRBJ1-6,CASSEGAQENSPLHF,TGTGCCAGCAGTGAGGGGGCGCAAGAGAATTCACCCCTCCACTTT
TRBV13,-,-,TRBJ2-5,CASSSTGQETQYF,TGTGCCAGCAGCTCCACGGGTCAGGAGACCCAGTACTTC